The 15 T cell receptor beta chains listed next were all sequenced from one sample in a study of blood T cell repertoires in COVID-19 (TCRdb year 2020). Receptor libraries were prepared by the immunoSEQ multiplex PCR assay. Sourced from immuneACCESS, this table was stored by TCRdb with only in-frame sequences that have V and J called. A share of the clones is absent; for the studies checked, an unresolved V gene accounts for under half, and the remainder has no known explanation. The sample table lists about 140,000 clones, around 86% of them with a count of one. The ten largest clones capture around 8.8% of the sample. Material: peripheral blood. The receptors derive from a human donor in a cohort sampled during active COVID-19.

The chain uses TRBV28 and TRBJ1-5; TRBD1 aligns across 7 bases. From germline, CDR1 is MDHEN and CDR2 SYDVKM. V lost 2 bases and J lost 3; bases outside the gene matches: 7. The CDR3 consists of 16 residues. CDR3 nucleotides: TGTGCCAGCAGTTTACCCCAGGGGACAGCCAATCAGCCCCAGCATTTT. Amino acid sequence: CASSLPQGTANQPQHF. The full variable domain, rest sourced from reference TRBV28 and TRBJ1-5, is DVKVTQSSRYLVKRTGEKVFLECVQDMDHENMFWYRQDPGLGLRLIYFSYDVKMKEKGDIPEGYSVSREKKERFSLILESASTNQTSMYLCASSLPQGTANQPQHFGDGTRLSIL.

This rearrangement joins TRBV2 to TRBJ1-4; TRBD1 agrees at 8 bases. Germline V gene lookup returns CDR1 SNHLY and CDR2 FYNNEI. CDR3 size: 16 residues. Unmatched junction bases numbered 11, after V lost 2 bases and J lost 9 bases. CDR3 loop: CASSERVSGGEKKLFF. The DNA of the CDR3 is TGTGCCAGCAGTGAAAGAGTTTCAGGGGGCGAAAAAAAACTGTTTTTT.

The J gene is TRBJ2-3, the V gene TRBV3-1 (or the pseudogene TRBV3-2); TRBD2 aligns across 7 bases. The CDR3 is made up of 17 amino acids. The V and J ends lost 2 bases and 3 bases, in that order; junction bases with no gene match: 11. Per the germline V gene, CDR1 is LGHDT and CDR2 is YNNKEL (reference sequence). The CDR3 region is CASSQSPRGRATDTQYF. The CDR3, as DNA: TGTGCCAGCAGCCAATCCCCACGCGGGAGAGCGACAGATACGCAGTATTTT.

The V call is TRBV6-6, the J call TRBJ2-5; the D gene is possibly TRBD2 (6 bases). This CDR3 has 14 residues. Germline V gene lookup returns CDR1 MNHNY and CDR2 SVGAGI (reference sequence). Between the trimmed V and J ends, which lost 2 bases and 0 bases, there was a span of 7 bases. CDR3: CASSYGDYQETQYF. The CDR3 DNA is TGTGCCAGCAGTTACGGGGACTACCAAGAGACCCAGTACTTC.

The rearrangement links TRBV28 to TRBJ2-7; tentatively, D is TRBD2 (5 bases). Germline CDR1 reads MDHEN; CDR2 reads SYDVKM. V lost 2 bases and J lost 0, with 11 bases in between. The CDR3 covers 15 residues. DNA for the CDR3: TGTGCCAGCAGTTTACTCCCGGGGAGCTCCTACGAGCAGTACTTC. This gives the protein CASSLLPGSSYEQYF.

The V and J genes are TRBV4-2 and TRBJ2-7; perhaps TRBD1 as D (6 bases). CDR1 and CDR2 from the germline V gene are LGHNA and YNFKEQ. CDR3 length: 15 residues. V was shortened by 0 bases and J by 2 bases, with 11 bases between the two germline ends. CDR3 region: CASSQDPGTTYEQYF. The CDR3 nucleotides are TGTGCCAGCAGCCAAGACCCCGGGACAACCTACGAGCAGTACTTC.

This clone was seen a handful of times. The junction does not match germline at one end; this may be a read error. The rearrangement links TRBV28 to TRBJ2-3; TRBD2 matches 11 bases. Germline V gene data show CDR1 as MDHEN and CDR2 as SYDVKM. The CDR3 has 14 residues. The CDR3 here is CASSSPTSGIPMNF. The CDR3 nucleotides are TGTGCCAGCAGTTCCCCGACTAGCGGGATTCCTATGAATTTT.

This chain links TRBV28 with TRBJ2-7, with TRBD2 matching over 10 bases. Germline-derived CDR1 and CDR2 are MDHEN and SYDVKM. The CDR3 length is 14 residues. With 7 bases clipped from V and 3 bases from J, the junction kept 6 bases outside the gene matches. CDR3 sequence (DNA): TGTGCCAGCACAATTAGCGGGAGGTACTACGAGCAGTACTTC. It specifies CASTISGRYYEQYF.

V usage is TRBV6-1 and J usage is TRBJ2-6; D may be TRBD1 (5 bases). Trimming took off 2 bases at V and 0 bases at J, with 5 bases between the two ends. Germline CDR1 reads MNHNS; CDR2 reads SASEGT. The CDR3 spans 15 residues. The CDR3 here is CASSEQGSGANVLTF. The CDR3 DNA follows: TGTGCCAGCAGTGAACAGGGCTCTGGGGCCAACGTCCTGACTTTC.

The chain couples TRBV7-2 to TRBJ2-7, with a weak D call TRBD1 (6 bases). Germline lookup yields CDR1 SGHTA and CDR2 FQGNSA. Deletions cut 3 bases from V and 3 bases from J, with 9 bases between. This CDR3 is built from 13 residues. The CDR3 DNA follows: TGTGCCAGCAGCTTCCAAGGGGGCTACGAGCAGTACTTC. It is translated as CASSFQGGYEQYF.

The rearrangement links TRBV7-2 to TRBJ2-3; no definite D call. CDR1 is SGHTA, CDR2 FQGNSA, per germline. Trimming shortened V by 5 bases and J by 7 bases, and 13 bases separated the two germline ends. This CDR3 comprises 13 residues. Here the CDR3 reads CASSTPPINTQYF. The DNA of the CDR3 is TGTGCCAGCAGCACACCCCCGATAAATACGCAGTATTTT.

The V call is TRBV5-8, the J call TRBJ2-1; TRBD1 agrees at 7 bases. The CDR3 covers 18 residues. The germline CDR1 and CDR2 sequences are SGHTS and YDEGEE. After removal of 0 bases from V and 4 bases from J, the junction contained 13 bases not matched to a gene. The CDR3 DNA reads TGTGCCAGCAGCTTGGGCGCTAAGGACAGGAGGCTATACAATGAGCAGTTCTTC. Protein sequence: CASSLGAKDRRLYNEQFF.

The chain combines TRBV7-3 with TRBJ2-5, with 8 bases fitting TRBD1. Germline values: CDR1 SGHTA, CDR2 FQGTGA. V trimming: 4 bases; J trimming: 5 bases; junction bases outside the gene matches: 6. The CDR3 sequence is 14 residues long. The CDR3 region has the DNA TGTGCCAGCAGCTACGGACAGGGAGAGGAGACCCAGTACTTC. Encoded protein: CASSYGQGEETQYF.

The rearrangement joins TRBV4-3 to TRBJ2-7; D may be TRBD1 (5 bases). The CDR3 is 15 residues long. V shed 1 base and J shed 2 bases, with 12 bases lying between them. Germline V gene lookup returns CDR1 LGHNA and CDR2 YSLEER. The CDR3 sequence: CASSQGYGAPYEQYF. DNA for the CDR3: TGCGCCAGCAGCCAAGGGTATGGGGCTCCCTACGAGCAGTACTTC.

The CDR3: CASSLGRAFQGSGANVLTF. The CDR3, as DNA: TGTGCCAGCAGTTTAGGCCGGGCTTTCCAGGGCTCTGGGGCCAACGTCCTGACTTTC. V is TRBV27 and J is TRBJ2-6; weak D call: TRBD1 (5 bases). V was cut by 2 bases and J by 0 bases, with 17 bases left in between. This CDR3 spans 19 amino acids. Germline V lookup: CDR1 MNHEY, CDR2 SMNVEV (reference sequence). The whole variable domain, filled in from reference TRBV27 and TRBJ2-6, reads EAQVTQNPRYLITVTGKKLTVTCSQNMNHEYMSWYRQDPGLGLRQIYYSMNVEVTDKGDVPEGYKVSRKEKRNFPLILESPSPNQTSLYFCASSLGRAFQGSGANVLTFGAGSRLTVL.